This passage covers 16 T cell receptor beta chains from one sample sequenced in a study of blood T cell repertoires in COVID-19. TCRdb keeps only in-frame clones here, not all; method: immunoSEQ multiplex PCR. Of about 210,000 clones in the sample, 65% to 90% were seen once. The source material was PBMCs or T cells enriched from blood (not recorded which). These receptors were collected from a woman aged 45-65 years with acute COVID-19.

V usage is TRBV5-1 and J usage is TRBJ2-2, with TRBD2 identical over 12 bases. The CDR3 covers 15 residues. CDR1 is SGHRS and CDR2 is YFSETQ in the germline V gene. Losses at the gene ends were 1 base for V and 9 bases for J; bases not matched to a gene: 4. Here the CDR3 reads CASSLRTSGNRELFF. The CDR3 bases are TGCGCCAGCAGCTTGCGGACTAGCGGGAATCGGGAGCTGTTTTTT.

The chain employs TRBV18 and TRBJ1-2, with D unresolved. V dropped 4 bases and J dropped 3 bases, with 12 bases sitting between them. The CDR3 runs 14 residues. Germline assignment: CDR1 KGHSH and CDR2 LQKENI. CDR3 DNA sequence: TGTGCCAGCTCACGATCCCAAGCGGACTATGGCTACACCTTC. Its translation: CASSRSQADYGYTF. The full variable domain, with the rest looked up from reference TRBV18 and TRBJ1-2, is NAGVMQNPRHLVRRRGQEARLRCSPMKGHSHVYWYRQLPEEGLKFMVYLQKENIIDESGMPKERFSAEFPKEGPSILRIQQVVRGDSAAYFCASSRSQADYGYTFGSGTRLTVV.

The chain employs TRBV19 and TRBJ2-5; 8 bases match TRBD2. The CDR3 sequence is 17 residues long. The V and J ends lost 3 bases and 1 base, in that order; junction bases with no gene match: 10. CDR1 is LNHDA and CDR2 is SQIVND in the germline V gene (reference sequence). CDR3 loop: CASSILPRRGVQETQYF. The CDR3 coding sequence is TGTGCCAGTAGTATCCTACCTCGGCGGGGGGTCCAAGAGACCCAGTACTTC.

The chain couples TRBV28 to TRBJ1-5; D gene unclear. This CDR3 has 13 amino acids. V gave up 8 bases and J gave up 7 bases, with 15 bases separating them. In germline, CDR1 is MDHEN, CDR2 SYDVKM. Here the CDR3 DNA reads TGTGCCAGCTACGGGAAATTAGGACAGCCCCAGCATTTT. As protein: CASYGKLGQPQHF.

The rearrangement links TRBV29-1 to TRBJ2-1; possible D gene TRBD1, 5 bases. CDR1 SQVTM and CDR2 ANQGSEA come from the germline V gene. The ends were cut back, 7 bases at V and 4 bases at J, with 8 bases in the middle. The CDR3 is made up of 11 amino acids. For the CDR3, the DNA is TGCAGCGCGGACATTTACAATGAGCAGTTCTTC. Protein product: CSADIYNEQFF.

The V and J genes are TRBV10-1 and TRBJ2-1; maybe TRBD2 (6 bases). V was pared by 8 bases and J by 0 bases, with 14 bases between. Germline CDR1 and CDR2: WNHNN and SYGVQD (reference sequence). This CDR3 has 15 amino acids. The DNA of the CDR3 is TGCGCCAGCGGCCCAGAGGAGGGCTCCTACAATGAGCAGTTCTTC. It codes for CASGPEEGSYNEQFF.

This clone is a singleton in its sample. This chain connects TRBV4-3 to TRBJ1-6, with 7 bases matching TRBD1. Germline values: CDR1 LGHNA, CDR2 YSLEER. The CDR3 extends over 13 amino acids. V was pared by 5 bases and J by 10 bases, with 5 bases of the junction left unmatched. The CDR3 loop reads CASSLGTASPLHF. In DNA, the CDR3 is TGCGCCAGCAGCTTAGGGACAGCATCACCCCTCCACTTT.

The chain couples TRBV28 to TRBJ1-6; tentative D call: TRBD1 (6 bases). CDR1 is MDHEN, CDR2 SYDVKM, per germline. The CDR3 sequence is 17 residues long. Trimming pared 2 bases from V and 3 bases from J, leaving 14 bases between. DNA of the CDR3: TGTGCCAGCAGTTTAATTCCGGGACAAGGCTATAATTCACCCCTCCACTTT. Translating it yields CASSLIPGQGYNSPLHF.

The CDR3 sequence: CASRPGQVLNSPLHF. The CDR3 nucleotides are TGTGCCAGTAGACCAGGACAGGTCCTTAATTCACCCCTCCACTTT. The chain recombines TRBV19 with TRBJ1-6, with TRBD1 matching over 7 bases. Germline lookup yields CDR1 LNHDA and CDR2 SQIVND (reference sequence). This CDR3 spans 15 amino acids. The V and J ends lost 6 bases and 6 bases, in that order; junction bases with no gene match: 8.

The gene calls are TRBV7-3 and TRBJ2-7, with 10 bases identical to TRBD2. Germline V gene sequence: CDR1 SGHTA, CDR2 FQGTGA. J gave up 3 bases and V 5 bases, and 10 bases lay outside the gene matches. The CDR3 consists of 16 residues. This CDR3 reads CASSPQGTSADYEQYF. CDR3 in DNA: TGTGCCAGCAGCCCCCAGGGGACTAGCGCTGACTACGAGCAGTACTTC.

The chain employs TRBV7-6 and TRBJ2-7, with D possibly TRBD2 on 5 matching bases. Germline CDR1 SGHVS, CDR2 FNYEAQ. V dropped 4 bases and J dropped 6 bases, with 13 bases sitting between them. The CDR3 is made up of 13 amino acids. CDR3 bases: TGTGCCAGCAGCTCCCACAGCGGCTCCGAGCAGTACTTC. This codes for CASSSHSGSEQYF.

This chain connects TRBV25-1 to TRBJ1-3, with a possible D match to TRBD1 (6 bases). The CDR3 runs 16 residues. The V gene's germline CDR1 is MGHDK and CDR2 SYGVNS. V dropped 3 bases and J dropped 1 base, with 13 bases sitting between them. Here the CDR3 reads CASSEDSFLSGNTIYF. DNA of the CDR3: TGTGCCAGCAGTGAGGACAGCTTCCTATCTGGAAACACCATATATTTT.

The chain recombines TRBV6-6 with TRBJ1-6; D is unresolved. The ends were cut back, 6 bases at V and 8 bases at J, with 11 bases in the middle. The CDR3 totals 13 residues. The germline V gene has CDR1 MNHNY and CDR2 SVGAGI (reference sequence). The CDR3 DNA sequence: TGTGCCAGCAGCCTCCTCAGTGATTCACCCCTCCACTTT. Residues: CASSLLSDSPLHF.

The rearrangement joins TRBV29-1 to TRBJ2-7, with a tentative D call TRBD1 (5 bases). Germline loops: CDR1 SQVTM, CDR2 ANQGSEA. This CDR3 spans 13 amino acids. Trimming removed 4 bases at V and 3 bases at J, with 13 bases between. This CDR3 reads CSVALGVLYEQYF. CDR3 sequence (DNA): TGCAGCGTTGCCTTAGGGGTCCTCTACGAGCAGTACTTC.

The CDR3 region is CASSQDRPTDTQYF. In nucleotides, the CDR3 is TGCGCCAGCAGCCAGGACAGGCCCACAGATACGCAGTATTTT. The J gene is TRBJ2-3, the V gene TRBV5-1; 7 bases are a match to TRBD1. This CDR3 region has 14 residues. Per the germline V gene, CDR1 is SGHRS and CDR2 is YFSETQ. The ends lost 4 bases at V and 2 bases at J; junction bases unmatched: 4.

The chain links TRBV9 to TRBJ1-1; TRBD1 might be the D (5 bases). Trimming took off 4 bases at V and 2 bases at J, with 12 bases between the two ends. The CDR3 extends over 14 amino acids. Germline values: CDR1 SGDLS, CDR2 YYNGEE. The CDR3 DNA reads as TGTGCCAGCAGCTCAGTGGGGGGAAACACTGAAGCTTTCTTT. It translates to CASSSVGGNTEAFF.